This TCR beta chain was captured by sequencing in a study of blood T cell repertoires in COVID-19 (dated by TCRdb to 2020 to 2021). About the investigation overall: Samples from collaborators originated in the United States, Italy and Spain and spanned both the acute and convalescent phases of COVID-19. The material from the prospective study consisted of cDNA or gDNA derived from T cells, B-cell-depleted T cells, or PBMCs. Deeply sampled blood TCRbeta repertoires from subjects exposed to, actively infected with, or recovered from COVID-19 were included in the dataset. The repertoires were made available in a free public database intended to serve as a resource for research on the immune response to SARS-CoV-2. The samples were drawn from the first 160 participants of the ongoing ImmuneRACE study and from 1,254 subjects provided by 6 global collaborators. Sample metadata almost always included a de-identified subject ID, COVID-19 status, age in years and sex. Where HLA class I and class II types were available, the types were taken from metadata supplied by the sample provider, not from assay-based typing.

Each collaborating institution followed its own protocols to collect whole blood in K2EDTA tubes. For TCRbeta analysis, collaborator samples were shipped as frozen whole blood, as isolated PBMCs, or as DNA extracted from either sample type. General study outcomes and caveats: The amount of clinical and demographic metadata varied by source and participant and was provided uncurated.

TCRbeta CDR3 regions were amplified from genomic DNA by means of the immunoSEQ Assay, a bias-controlled multiplex PCR. The study's processing was this. Nucleated cell counts per sample were estimated from amplification of reference gene primers within the assay. Sequence reads were collapsed and filtered to measure the absolute abundance of every unique TCRbeta CDR3 rearrangement. For each sample, productive Simpson clonality was calculated by taking the square root of Simpson's diversity index across productive rearrangements. Sourced from immuneACCESS, this table was stored by TCRdb with only in-frame sequences that have V and J called. A share of the clones is absent; for the studies checked, an unresolved V gene accounts for under half, and the remainder has no known explanation. The V and J calls and clone size come from that table; D and trimming were worked out from the DNA. This sample comprises under 25,000 clones, nearly 75% of them detected only once. The ten largest clones take up around 21% of the sample.

With regard to this clone: This receptor's antigen is unknown. The input lacks base qualities; no much larger clone sits a single base away.

The CDR3 numbers 17 residues from cysteine through phenylalanine. Only the CDR3 region is kept as DNA, spanning 51 bases read in frame from base 1. V gives up 7 bases and J gives up 0 bases, and the segment between their germline ends measures 19 bases. Reading the germline V gene gives CDR1 MGHDK and CDR2 SYGVNS. The TCR was taken from a human donor in a cohort sampled during active or convalescent COVID-19. Sequenced input: peripheral blood. Rearrangement joined TRBV25-1 to TRBJ1-3; the D gene lacks a confident call. The CDR3: CASTKGRGAFSGNTIYF. The DNA sequence is TGTGCCAGCACCAAAGGCCGGGGTGCGTTCTCTGGAAACACCATATATTTT.